This T cell receptor (beta chain) comes out of a study of blood T cell repertoires in COVID-19. The CDR3 covers 16 residues. From germline, CDR1 is MGHDK and CDR2 SYGVNS. Everyone who took part was 18 to 89 years old, and they came from fewer than 25 US areas. Authors' processing steps: By means of reference gene primer amplification, nucleated cell counts were estimated. Clones were read by immunoSEQ multiplex PCR, and TCRdb kept only the in-frame ones, dropping some. The DNA gave D and trimming, while V, J and clone size come from that table. Among approximately 250,000 clones listed, over 75% were seen once. A remark on this clone: One end of the junction fails to match germline, which may point to a read error.

This TCR was sampled from a woman in her forties or fifties with acute COVID-19. The rearrangement joins TRBV25-1 to TRBJ1-1; 10 bases fit TRBD1. The sample was PBMCs or T cells enriched from blood (not recorded which). The CDR3 spells CASSELTGGANTEAFF. The CDR3, as DNA: TGTGCCAGCAGTGAATTGACAGGGGGCGCGAACACTGAAGCCTTCTTT.